This entry is about one T cell receptor beta chain. The antigen remains undetermined. These data belong to a study of cytomegalovirus exposure and HLA in healthy donors. Study at large: An analysis done earlier identified more than 100 million unique TCR beta sequences from approximately 200 million T cells.

The PCR made use of 60 Vbeta and 13 Jbeta primers. Sequencing used immunoSEQ multiplex PCR; TCRdb keeps in-frame clones, though not all of them. Of 100,000 to 150,000 clones listed, over 70% are singletons. The junction had 1 base not matched to a gene; V was cut back by 0 bases and J by 2 bases. Looked up from germline, CDR1 is MGHRA and CDR2 is YSYEKL. CDR3 length equals 16 residues. Study-wide points: Some V segments, TRBV6-2 and TRBV6-3 among them, were indistinguishable and were therefore excluded. The only immune exposure information that was available was CMV serostatus. Most of the TCR beta V segments (in an earlier analysis) were productive either about 90% or about 30% of the time.

This TCR was sampled from a woman younger than 30 in good health and CMV-seronegative. The sequencing sample was made of PBMCs. This chain links TRBV4-1 with TRBJ2-7; TRBD2 matches 13 bases. Here the CDR3 reads CASSQDGLAGAYEQYF. As DNA, the CDR3 is TGCGCCAGCAGCCAAGATGGACTAGCGGGAGCCTACGAGCAGTACTTC.